This TCR beta chain was identified in a study of technical replicates of blood from a handful of donors. CDR3 size: 15 residues. Looked up from germline, CDR1 is SGHDN and CDR2 is FVKESK. V dropped 5 bases and J dropped 3; count of bases not matched to a gene: 6. Only in-frame clones appear in the TCRdb table, and some are missing; sequencing was by immunoSEQ multiplex PCR. The table includes 84,000 or so clones, approximately 97% detected once. What was sequenced was T cells isolated from PBMCs. The origin of this receptor is a human donor in good health. The chain combines TRBV14 with TRBJ2-2; 7 positions agree with TRBD1. The CDR3 sequence: CASSAGTAYTGELFF. CDR3 DNA: TGTGCCAGCAGCGCCGGGACAGCATACACCGGGGAGCTGTTTTTT.